This T cell receptor beta chain was recorded in a study of T cells in Graves' hyperthyroidism and ophthalmopathy (dated by TCRdb to 2018 to 2020). For the study in its entirety: Peripheral blood was collected at initial diagnosis, before any treatment. In addition, the study compared T-cell repertoires in thyroid tissue and in blood from roughly six Graves' hyperthyroidism patients. The paper describes TCR Vbeta CDR3 sequencing of 140 or so peripheral blood samples, made up of roughly 45 ophthalmopathy patients, 70 to 75 hyperthyroidism patients and around 17 progressor patients. After sampling, hyperthyroidism patients received methimazole starting at 30 mg daily, and ophthalmopathy patients received high-dose intravenous methylprednisolone. Prospective prediction of ophthalmopathy was tested in an independent validation cohort of approximately 19 hyperthyroidism patients and 15 to 17 patients who later progressed to ophthalmopathy. The 100 discovery patients were randomly split 7:3 into training and test sets. TCR V-J signatures able to tell the groups apart were searched for in a discovery cohort of around 95 patients, of whom roughly 42 had Graves' ophthalmopathy and around 57 had stable Graves' hyperthyroidism. Findings and caveats that apply to the study as a whole: Most expanded thyroid clonotypes (frequency above 0.001) were also found in blood, which suggests that blood repertoires may mirror thyroid immune responses. No statistical method was used to fix the sample size in advance, and group allocation was not hidden from the investigators. In cross-validation, a model built on a 13 V-J signature told ophthalmopathy apart from stable hyperthyroidism with about 90% sensitivity and about 81% specificity, and in testing the same model reached 80%/75%. In validation, the model predicted progression to ophthalmopathy a median of 6.5 months before onset, with approximately 71% sensitivity and 72.22% specificity.

TCR beta CDR3 regions were amplified from RNA transcripts. The TCR CDR3 was subjected to a first round of RT-PCR using the HTBI primer set and the Qiagen OneStep RT-PCR kit. A second multiplex PCR round built the libraries, followed by size selection and purification. Sequencing of the libraries was done on an Illumina HiSeq2000 using paired-end 100 bp reads. From the authors' description of their analysis: SOAPnuke was used to process the raw data, removing reads that contained adapters or uncalled bases, had a mean Phred below 15, or lacked an exact match to the constant primer or identifier. High-quality paired reads were merged with COPE v1.2.5, and unique nucleotide sequences were defined as clonotypes. MiTCR v1.1 was used to align clonotypes to the IMGT TRBV, TRBD and TRBJ reference segments. Analysis was restricted to V-J combinations with a frequency above 0.0001, which covered roughly 99% of repertoires. The TCS score was defined as the ratio of F50 (clonal expansion) to E x V (chaos), calculated using BLOSUM62-based TCRdist between CDR3 peptides within each V-J. Welch's t-statistics and random forest reduced 500 to 550 V-J features to 10 to 15, which were used in a naive Bayes classifier (R e1071). Through fastp at Q25 and MiXCR, TCRdb rebuilt clones from the public reads, retaining in-frame beta chains. Records with the same CDR3 protein are collapsed into one entry carrying the most frequent genes and DNA. TCRdb's processing, not the authors', yielded these V and J calls. The sample table holds 400,000 to 500,000 distinct CDR3 sequences, of which 13% to 15% were seen once. Clones ranked in the top ten supply less than 20% of the sample.

The germline V gene sets CDR1 to SGHDN and CDR2 to FVKESK. V was cut back by 4 bases and J by 5 bases, leaving a gap of 14 bases between them. Spanning cysteine to phenylalanine, the CDR3 consists of 14 amino acids. Only the CDR3 portion is preserved as DNA: 42 bases, with reading frame beginning at the first base. Stable Graves' hyperthyroidism was defined as the absence of progression to ophthalmopathy over 18 months of follow-up. Hyperthyroidism patients were newly diagnosed, had a disease duration of under 2 months, and were aged 18 to 65 years. The study excluded patients with uncontrolled infections, other autoimmune diseases, pregnancy or lactation. Diagnoses were established on the basis of clinical symptoms, serum thyroxine and TRAb, thyroid ultrasound, and orbital computed tomography. Ficoll-Paque density gradient centrifugation was used to isolate PBMCs from around 10 ml of fresh peripheral blood. Trizol reagent was used to extract total RNA, and RNA quality was then checked on an Agilent 2100 Bioanalyzer.

In its sample, this clonotype was seen many times. The antigen this receptor binds is unknown. Base qualities are not provided; no much larger clone lies one nucleotide away. The sample taken for sequencing was blood. The rearranged chain carries TRBV14 and TRBJ1-2; a tentative D call is TRBD1 (6 bases match). The clonotype comes from a woman aged 18 to 35 with Graves' hyperthyroidism. CDR3 loop: CASSRGGQRYGYTF. The DNA sequence is TGTGCCAGCAGCCGAGGCGGACAGCGTTATGGCTACACCTTC.